These 32 T cell receptor beta chains share one sample of origin, sequenced in a study of shared clonotypes between healthy human individuals (TCRdb year 2020). The library was built by means of the immunoSEQ multiplex PCR assay. Not all clones reach the TCRdb copy of this immuneACCESS table, which keeps in-frame sequences only. Checked studies attribute under half of the gap to unresolved V genes and leave the rest unexplained. Present in this sample are hundreds of thousands of clones, 80% to 95% of which were seen just once. 24% of the sample rests with the top ten. For the CD8 naive samples, CD45RO-negative cells were positively selected for CCR7, yielding a CD45RA+CCR7+ population from which TemRA cells were excluded. Input material: naive CD8+ T cells sorted from blood. Taken with the paper, the label for cell subset or site translates to: CD45RA+CCR7+. Every receptor here comes from a man aged 25 to 40 in good health.

The genes are TRBV5-4 and TRBJ1-2; D remains ambiguous. Trimming removed 0 bases from V and 3 bases from J, with 18 bases in between. Germline V CDR1 and CDR2: SGHNT, YYREEE (reference sequence). The CDR3 contains 17 residues. The CDR3 coding sequence is TGTGCCAGCAGCTTGGTCTTCAGATCTTATGGAGACTATGGCTACACCTTC. It is translated as CASSLVFRSYGDYGYTF.

A remark on this clone: Other DNA variants within this sample encode the same CDR3. The chain is built from TRBV27 and TRBJ2-3; D uncertain. CDR1 is MNHEY and CDR2 is SMNVEV in the germline V gene (reference sequence). The CDR3 is 12 amino acids. V was clipped by 2 bases and J by 4 bases, with 4 bases between them. As DNA, the CDR3 is TGTGCCAGCAGTTTAGGACCAGATACGCAGTATTTT. Translation: CASSLGPDTQYF.

V and J are TRBV9 and TRBJ1-5; D may be TRBD1 (5 bases). The CDR3 has 15 residues. V gave up 0 bases and J gave up 4 bases, with 11 bases separating them. Looked up from germline, CDR1 is SGDLS and CDR2 is YYNGEE. As DNA, the CDR3 is TGTGCCAGCAGCGTAGGCGGCGGGGCGAATCAGCCCCAGCATTTT. Residues: CASSVGGGANQPQHF.

The rearrangement uses TRBV7-8 and TRBJ2-4, with D unresolved. CDR1 and CDR2 (germline): SGHVS, FQNEAQ. CDR3 length: 17 amino acids. The ends were cut back, 1 base at V and 1 base at J, with 14 bases in the middle. CDR3 coding DNA: TGTGCCAGCAGCTTAGGGGCCAGCCAGAGGGCCAAAAACATTCAGTACTTC. This codes for CASSLGASQRAKNIQYF.

V usage is TRBV4-3 and J usage is TRBJ2-1, with 7 bases matching TRBD1. CDR3 size: 15 residues. The V segment lost 8 bases and the J segment 7 bases; nucleotides outside the gene matches: 14. Germline V gene data show CDR1 as LGHNA and CDR2 as YSLEER. CDR3 sequence: CASGPRGGAVNEQFF. The CDR3, as DNA: TGCGCCAGCGGCCCCCGAGGGGGCGCGGTAAATGAGCAGTTCTTC.

A word on this clone: This sample includes further DNA sequences coding for the same CDR3. DNA for the CDR3: TGTGCCAGCAGTTTGGGGAGCAATCAGCCCCAGCATTTT. This encodes CASSLGSNQPQHF. The chain has TRBV27 and TRBJ1-5; D ambiguous. Trimming pared 3 bases from V and 1 base from J, leaving 4 bases between. Germline values: CDR1 MNHEY, CDR2 SMNVEV (reference sequence). The CDR3 runs 13 residues.

The chain links TRBV27 to TRBJ2-2; D is ambiguous. The CDR3 is 14 residues long. The germline V gene has CDR1 MNHEY and CDR2 SMNVEV (reference sequence). Trimming stripped 4 bases from V and 2 bases from J, with 8 bases between. CDR3 loop: CASSYQLNTGELFF. As DNA, the CDR3 is TGTGCCAGCAGTTACCAGCTCAACACCGGGGAGCTGTTTTTT.

The gene calls are TRBV28 and TRBJ2-5; D remains ambiguous. The V gene lost 7 bases and the J gene lost 4 bases, with 7 bases spanning the gap. The CDR3 totals 11 residues. CDR1 is MDHEN and CDR2 is SYDVKM in the germline V gene. The CDR3 region has the DNA TGTGCCAGCACCCAATTAGAGACCCAGTACTTC. This sequence encodes CASTQLETQYF.

The rearrangement links TRBV7-9 to TRBJ2-3; tentatively, D is TRBD2 (6 bases). CDR1 SEHNR and CDR2 FQNEAQ come from the germline V gene (reference sequence). This CDR3 region has 15 residues. The V and J ends lost 6 bases and 1 base respectively, with 14 bases between them. CDR3 DNA: TGTGCCAGCAGGAGAAGATCTAGCGGCACAGATACGCAGTATTTT. Protein sequence: CASRRRSSGTDTQYF.

The chain joins TRBV14 to TRBJ1-5; no reliable D call. This CDR3 is built from 14 residues. CDR1 SGHDN and CDR2 FVKESK come from the germline V gene. The V and J ends lost 0 bases and 6 bases respectively, with 9 bases between them. CDR3 DNA: TGTGCCAGCAGCCAAGAAGGGTTAGGTCAGCCCCAGCATTTT. Translating gives CASSQEGLGQPQHF.

The chain is built from TRBV27 and TRBJ2-1; 9 positions agree with TRBD2. Germline CDR1 MNHEY, CDR2 SMNVEV (reference sequence). The V and J ends lost 6 bases and 4 bases, in that order; junction bases with no gene match: 7. The CDR3 length is 15 residues. CDR3 bases: TGTGCCAGCAGCCCTTGGCGGGAGGGTTACAATGAGCAGTTCTTC. Translating gives CASSPWREGYNEQFF.

This chain links TRBV4-2 with TRBJ2-4; 9 nucleotides agree with TRBD2. The CDR3 extends over 17 amino acids. J gave up 0 bases and V 3 bases, and 6 bases lay outside the gene matches. In germline, CDR1 is LGHNA, CDR2 YNFKEQ. In DNA, the CDR3 is TGTGCCAGCAGCCACGATGGGACTAGCTCAGCCAAAAACATTCAGTACTTC. It translates to CASSHDGTSSAKNIQYF.

The chain has TRBV6-5 and TRBJ2-5; TRBD1 matches 7 bases. Germline CDR1 and CDR2: MNHEY and SVGAGI. The V segment lost 5 bases and the J segment 2 bases; nucleotides outside the gene matches: 2. CDR3 length: 13 residues. The CDR3 nucleotides read TGTGCCAGCAGTGGACAGGAGCAAGAGACCCAGTACTTC. This codes for CASSGQEQETQYF.

The chain links TRBV9 to TRBJ1-1; no clear D gene. CDR3 size: 12 residues. The germline CDR1 and CDR2 sequences are SGDLS and YYNGEE. The ends were cut back, 0 bases at V and 5 bases at J, with 5 bases in the middle. This chain's CDR3 is CASSVVETEAFF. The CDR3 DNA reads as TGTGCCAGCAGCGTAGTTGAAACTGAAGCTTTCTTT.

J is TRBJ2-1 and V is TRBV29-1, with TRBD2 matching over 13 bases. J lost 0 bases, V lost 6 bases, and 8 bases had no gene match. CDR1 and CDR2 from the germline V gene are SQVTM and ANQGSEA. The CDR3 has 17 residues. In nucleotides, the CDR3 is TGCAGCGTCCTAGGGACTAGCGGGGCAAGCTCCTACAATGAGCAGTTCTTC. Its protein product is CSVLGTSGASSYNEQFF.

The chain has TRBV4-1 and TRBJ2-7, with D possibly matching TRBD1 (5 bases). V was trimmed by 4 bases and J by 4 bases, leaving 17 bases between them. There are 15 residues in the CDR3. Germline CDR1 and CDR2: MGHRA and YSYEKL. The CDR3 sequence: CASSPGSGESYEQYF. DNA of the CDR3: TGCGCCAGCAGCCCAGGGTCCGGCGAGAGTTACGAGCAGTACTTC.

The chain joins TRBV28 to TRBJ1-1; D is uncertain. Germline V CDR1 and CDR2: MDHEN, SYDVKM. The ends were cut back, 6 bases at V and 11 bases at J, with 19 bases in the middle. The CDR3 length is 13 residues. CDR3 in amino acids: CASSPPVKGSAFF. The CDR3 DNA reads TGTGCCAGCAGCCCCCCGGTAAAGGGTTCTGCTTTCTTT. Filled out from reference TRBV28 and TRBJ1-1, the complete variable domain reads DVKVTQSSRYLVKRTGEKVFLECVQDMDHENMFWYRQDPGLGLRLIYFSYDVKMKEKGDIPEGYSVSREKKERFSLILESASTNQTSMYLCASSPPVKGSAFFGQGTRLTVV.

The V gene is TRBV28, the J gene TRBJ1-3; possibly TRBD1 for D (5 bases). Trimming cost V 2 bases and J 2 bases, with 7 bases left between them. The CDR3 is 14 amino acids. In germline, CDR1 is MDHEN, CDR2 SYDVKM. The CDR3 DNA reads TGTGCCAGCAGTTTAGGGGGGGCTGGAAACACCATATATTTT. Amino acids: CASSLGGAGNTIYF.

This clone occurred a few times. In the same sample, other DNA sequences code for this CDR3. The chain combines TRBV7-9 with TRBJ2-1; TRBD1 agrees at 8 bases. Germline V gene data show CDR1 as SEHNR and CDR2 as FQNEAQ (reference sequence). V trimming: 4 bases; J trimming: 6 bases; junction bases outside the gene matches: 2. The CDR3 has 13 residues. The CDR3 DNA sequence: TGTGCCAGCAGCTCGGACAGGGCCAATGAGCAGTTCTTC. It codes for CASSSDRANEQFF.

The CDR3 nucleotides are TGTGCCAGCACTAACAGGGGAAGGAACACTGAAGCTTTCTTT. Amino acids: CASTNRGRNTEAFF. The chain combines TRBV28 with TRBJ1-1; TRBD1 aligns across 7 bases. The CDR3 runs 14 residues. CDR1 is MDHEN, CDR2 SYDVKM, per germline. J was trimmed by 1 base and V by 7 bases; bases with no gene match: 6.

The gene calls are TRBV5-1 and TRBJ2-1; a weak D match, TRBD1 (6 bases). V was clipped by 4 bases and J by 5 bases, with 13 bases between them. Per germline, CDR1 SGHRS and CDR2 YFSETQ. The CDR3 totals 14 residues. The DNA of the CDR3 is TGCGCCAGCAGCCCCTGGGACACTGACAATGAGCAGTTCTTC. As protein: CASSPWDTDNEQFF.

A word on this clone: Other DNA sequences of this sample code for an identical CDR3. The V call is TRBV20-1, the J call TRBJ2-7; possibly TRBD1 for D (6 bases). V gave up 5 bases and J gave up 3 bases, with 8 bases separating them. The CDR3 is made up of 11 amino acids. Germline V gives CDR1 DFQATT, CDR2 SNEGSKA (reference sequence). This CDR3 reads CSARDIYEQYF. DNA for the CDR3: TGCAGTGCTCGGGACATCTACGAGCAGTACTTC.

The rearrangement joins TRBV27 to TRBJ2-1; 11 nucleotides match TRBD2. The ends lost 5 bases at V and 4 bases at J; junction bases unmatched: 4. Germline V lookup: CDR1 MNHEY, CDR2 SMNVEV (reference sequence). The CDR3 runs to 15 residues. The CDR3 loop reads CASSASSGRYNEQFF. In nucleotides, the CDR3 is TGTGCCAGCAGTGCGTCTAGCGGGAGGTACAATGAGCAGTTCTTC.

The chain links TRBV28 to TRBJ1-1; D is possibly TRBD1 (6 bases). Germline CDR1 MDHEN, CDR2 SYDVKM. CDR3 length equals 14 residues. Trimming removed 6 bases at V and 5 bases at J, with 16 bases between. CDR3 in amino acids: CASRTQGYRTEAFF. For the CDR3, the DNA is TGTGCCAGCAGAACACAGGGATATCGGACTGAAGCTTTCTTT.

The rearrangement links TRBV13 to TRBJ2-1; TRBD2 matches at 14 bases. Trimming took 7 bases from V and 8 from J; bases not matched to a gene: 16. CDR1 is PRHDT and CDR2 is FYEKMQ in the germline V gene (reference sequence). The CDR3 is 18 amino acids. DNA for the CDR3: TGTGCCAGCACTAGTGGGACTAGCGGGAGAGGAGCTGTTGATGAGCAGTTCTTC. Residues: CASTSGTSGRGAVDEQFF.

The chain recombines TRBV7-9 with TRBJ1-4, with D unclear. CDR1 is SEHNR and CDR2 is FQNEAQ in the germline V gene (reference sequence). The V end was cut by 3 bases, the J end by 8 bases, with 7 bases between. CDR3 size: 12 residues. CDR3 amino acids: CASSLNGEKLFF. CDR3 coding DNA: TGTGCCAGCAGCTTGAATGGCGAAAAACTGTTTTTT.

The V gene is TRBV5-4, the J gene TRBJ2-1, with D perhaps being TRBD1 or TRBD2 (6 bases each). The CDR3 length is 15 residues. V was cut by 2 bases and J by 9 bases, with 18 bases left in between. The germline V gene has CDR1 SGHNT and CDR2 YYREEE (reference sequence). This CDR3 reads CASSLWGAGRGEQFF. The DNA of the CDR3 is TGTGCCAGCAGCTTATGGGGGGCGGGTAGGGGTGAGCAGTTCTTC.

For the CDR3, the DNA is TGCAGCGTTGAAGGACTAGCGTCCGAGCAGTACTTC. It codes for CSVEGLASEQYF. The V gene is TRBV29-1, the J gene TRBJ2-7, with 8 positions matching TRBD2. Per the germline V gene, CDR1 is SQVTM and CDR2 is ANQGSEA. V gave up 1 base and J gave up 6 bases; unmatched junction bases: 2. The CDR3 runs to 12 residues.

The chain's CDR3 is CASSPNPRDRFGYTF. In nucleotides, the CDR3 is TGTGCCAGCAGCCCAAACCCCCGGGACAGGTTCGGCTACACCTTC. The chain recombines TRBV9 with TRBJ1-2; 8 nucleotides agree with TRBD1. Germline CDR1 and CDR2: SGDLS and YYNGEE. The CDR3 is made up of 15 amino acids. The V gene end was trimmed by 4 bases and the J gene end by 8 bases; junction bases not matched to a gene: 13. Together with reference TRBV9 and TRBJ1-2, the CDR3 gives the full variable domain: DSGVTQTPKHLITATGQRVTLRCSPRSGDLSVYWYQQSLDQGLQFLIQYYNGEERAKGNILERFSAQQFPDLHSELNLSSLELGDSALYFCASSPNPRDRFGYTFGSGTRLTVV.

This chain uses TRBV27 with TRBJ1-1, with D possibly matching TRBD1 (5 bases). The CDR3 runs 11 residues. CDR1 and CDR2 from the germline V gene are MNHEY and SMNVEV (reference sequence). The V gene lost 4 bases and the J gene lost 9 bases, with 9 bases spanning the gap. CDR3 DNA sequence: TGTGCCAGCAGTTCCACAGGTAAAGCTTTCTTT. This gives the protein CASSSTGKAFF.

The genes are TRBV19 and TRBJ2-5; D is perhaps TRBD1 (6 bases). The CDR3 is 16 residues long. Germline values: CDR1 LNHDA, CDR2 SQIVND (reference sequence). The germline V and J ends were trimmed by 3 bases and 0 bases, with 14 bases remaining between them. CDR3 sequence reads: CASSIGTGSYQETQYF. In nucleotides, the CDR3 is TGTGCCAGTAGTATCGGCACAGGGTCGTACCAAGAGACCCAGTACTTC.

The chain employs TRBV29-1 and TRBJ2-5; perhaps TRBD2 as D (6 bases). V was pared by 8 bases and J by 4 bases, with 14 bases between. The CDR3 contains 12 residues. Per the germline V gene, CDR1 is SQVTM and CDR2 is ANQGSEA. The chain's CDR3 is CSSGRRGETQYF. CDR3 DNA sequence: TGCAGCTCGGGACGGCGGGGAGAGACCCAGTACTTC.